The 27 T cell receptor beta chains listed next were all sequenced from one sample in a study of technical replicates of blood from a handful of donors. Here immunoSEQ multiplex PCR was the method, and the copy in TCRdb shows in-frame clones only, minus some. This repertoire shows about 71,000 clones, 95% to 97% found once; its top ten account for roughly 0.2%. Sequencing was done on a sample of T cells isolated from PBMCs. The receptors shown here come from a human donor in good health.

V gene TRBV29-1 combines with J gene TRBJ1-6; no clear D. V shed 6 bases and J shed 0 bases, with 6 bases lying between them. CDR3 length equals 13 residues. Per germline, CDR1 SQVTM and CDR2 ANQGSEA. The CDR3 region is CSVSSSYNSPLHF. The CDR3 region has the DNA TGCAGCGTCTCGAGCTCCTATAATTCACCCCTCCACTTT.

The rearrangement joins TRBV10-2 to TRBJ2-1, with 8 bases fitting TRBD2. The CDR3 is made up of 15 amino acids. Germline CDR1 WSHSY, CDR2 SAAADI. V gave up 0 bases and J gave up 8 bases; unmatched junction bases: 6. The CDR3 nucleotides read TGCGCCAGCAGTGAGTCAAACCGGGGGGGGGATGAGCAGTTCTTC. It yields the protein CASSESNRGGDEQFF.

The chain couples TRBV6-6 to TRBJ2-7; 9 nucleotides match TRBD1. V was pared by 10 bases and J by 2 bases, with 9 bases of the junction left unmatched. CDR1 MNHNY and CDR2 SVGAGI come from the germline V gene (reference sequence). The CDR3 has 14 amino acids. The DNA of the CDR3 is TGTGCCACTCAATCCGGGACAGGGACCTACGAGCAGTACTTC. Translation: CATQSGTGTYEQYF.

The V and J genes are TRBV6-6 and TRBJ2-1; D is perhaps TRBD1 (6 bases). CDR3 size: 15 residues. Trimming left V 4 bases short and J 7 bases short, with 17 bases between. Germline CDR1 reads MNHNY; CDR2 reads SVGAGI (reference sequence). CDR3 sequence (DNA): TGTGCCAGCAGTTCGGAGTCCGGGACAAATAATGAGCAGTTCTTC. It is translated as CASSSESGTNNEQFF.

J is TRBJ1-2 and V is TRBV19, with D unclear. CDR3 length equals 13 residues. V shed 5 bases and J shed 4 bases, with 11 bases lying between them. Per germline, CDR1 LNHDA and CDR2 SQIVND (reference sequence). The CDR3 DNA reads TGTGCCAGTAGTGAGAGGGCCTTCTATGGCTACACCTTC. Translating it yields CASSERAFYGYTF.

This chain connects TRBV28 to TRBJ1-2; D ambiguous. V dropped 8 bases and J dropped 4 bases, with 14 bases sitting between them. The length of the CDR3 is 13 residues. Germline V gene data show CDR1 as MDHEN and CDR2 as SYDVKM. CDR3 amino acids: CASWEGSTYGYTF. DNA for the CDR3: TGTGCCAGCTGGGAGGGATCCACCTATGGCTACACCTTC.

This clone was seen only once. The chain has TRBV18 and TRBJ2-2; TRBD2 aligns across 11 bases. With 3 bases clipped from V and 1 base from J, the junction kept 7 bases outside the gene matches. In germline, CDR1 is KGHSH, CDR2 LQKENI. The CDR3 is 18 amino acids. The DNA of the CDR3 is TGTGCCAGCTCACCTATCCTAGCGGGAGGCCTGAACACCGGGGAGCTGTTTTTT. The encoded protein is CASSPILAGGLNTGELFF.

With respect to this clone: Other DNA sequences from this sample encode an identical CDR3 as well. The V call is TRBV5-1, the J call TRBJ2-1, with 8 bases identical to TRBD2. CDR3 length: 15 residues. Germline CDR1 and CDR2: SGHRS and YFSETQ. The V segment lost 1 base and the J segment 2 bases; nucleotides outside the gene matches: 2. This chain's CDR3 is CASSLTSGAYNEQFF. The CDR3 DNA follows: TGCGCCAGCAGCTTGACTAGCGGAGCCTACAATGAGCAGTTCTTC.

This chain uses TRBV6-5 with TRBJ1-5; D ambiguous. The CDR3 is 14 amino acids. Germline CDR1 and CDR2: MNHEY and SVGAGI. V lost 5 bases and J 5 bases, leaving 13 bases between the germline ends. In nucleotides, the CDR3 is TGTGCCAGCAGTAAAACCGACACCTATCAGCCCCAGCATTTT. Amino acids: CASSKTDTYQPQHF.

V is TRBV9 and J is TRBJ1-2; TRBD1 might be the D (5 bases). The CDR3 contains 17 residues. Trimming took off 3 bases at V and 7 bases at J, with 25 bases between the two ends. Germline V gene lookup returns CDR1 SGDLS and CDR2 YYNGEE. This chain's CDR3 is CASSAPPLGRVLPGYTF. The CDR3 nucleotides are TGTGCCAGCAGCGCGCCACCCCTAGGCAGGGTACTCCCTGGCTACACCTTC.

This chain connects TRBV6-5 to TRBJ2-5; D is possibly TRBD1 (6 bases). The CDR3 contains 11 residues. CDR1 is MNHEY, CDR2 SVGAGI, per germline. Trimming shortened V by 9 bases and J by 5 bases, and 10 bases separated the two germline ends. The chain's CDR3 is CASGTLETQYF. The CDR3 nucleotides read TGTGCCAGTGGGACACTCGAGACCCAGTACTTC.

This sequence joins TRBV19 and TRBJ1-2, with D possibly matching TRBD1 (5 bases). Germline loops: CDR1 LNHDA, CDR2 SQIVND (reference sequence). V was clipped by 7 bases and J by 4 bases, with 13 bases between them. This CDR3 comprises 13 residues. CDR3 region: CASTVTGPYGYTF. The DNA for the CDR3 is TGTGCCAGTACCGTTACAGGACCCTATGGCTACACCTTC.

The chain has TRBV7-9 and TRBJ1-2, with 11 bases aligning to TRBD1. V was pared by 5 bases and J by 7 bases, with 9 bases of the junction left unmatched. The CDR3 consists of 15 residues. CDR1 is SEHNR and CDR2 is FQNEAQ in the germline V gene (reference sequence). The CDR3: CASSPGQGAFIGYTF. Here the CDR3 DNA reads TGTGCCAGCAGCCCCGGACAGGGGGCGTTCATTGGCTACACCTTC.

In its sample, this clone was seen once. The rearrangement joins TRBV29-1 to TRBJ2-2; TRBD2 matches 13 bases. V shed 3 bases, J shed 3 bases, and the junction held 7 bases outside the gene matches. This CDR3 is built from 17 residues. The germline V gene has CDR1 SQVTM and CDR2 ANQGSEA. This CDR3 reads CSVDLLAGGGYTGELFF. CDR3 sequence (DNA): TGCAGCGTTGATCTACTAGCGGGGGGGGGTTACACCGGGGAGCTGTTTTTT.

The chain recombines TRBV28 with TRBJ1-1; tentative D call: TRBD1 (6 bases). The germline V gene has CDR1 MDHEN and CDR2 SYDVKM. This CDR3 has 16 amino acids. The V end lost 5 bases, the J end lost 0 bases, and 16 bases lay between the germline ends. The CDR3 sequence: CASSIVAQGLNTEAFF. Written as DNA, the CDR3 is TGTGCCAGCAGTATAGTGGCCCAGGGGTTGAACACTGAAGCTTTCTTT.

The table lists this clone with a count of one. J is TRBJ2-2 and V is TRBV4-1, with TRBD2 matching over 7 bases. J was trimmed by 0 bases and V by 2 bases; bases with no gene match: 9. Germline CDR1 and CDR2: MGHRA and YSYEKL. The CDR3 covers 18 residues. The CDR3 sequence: CASSQSVAGAANTGELFF. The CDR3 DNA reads TGCGCCAGCAGCCAATCTGTCGCGGGAGCGGCGAACACCGGGGAGCTGTTTTTT.

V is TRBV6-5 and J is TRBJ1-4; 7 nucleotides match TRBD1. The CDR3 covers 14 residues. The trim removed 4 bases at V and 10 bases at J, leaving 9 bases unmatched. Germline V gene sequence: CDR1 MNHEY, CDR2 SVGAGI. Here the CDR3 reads CASSLTGESRKLFF. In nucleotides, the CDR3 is TGTGCCAGCAGTTTAACAGGGGAATCGCGAAAACTGTTTTTT.

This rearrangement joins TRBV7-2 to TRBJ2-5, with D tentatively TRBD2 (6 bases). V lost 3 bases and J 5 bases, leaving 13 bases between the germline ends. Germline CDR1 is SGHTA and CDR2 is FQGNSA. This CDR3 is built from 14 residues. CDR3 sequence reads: CASSFGRSSETQYF. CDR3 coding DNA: TGTGCCAGCAGCTTCGGGAGATCCTCGGAGACCCAGTACTTC.

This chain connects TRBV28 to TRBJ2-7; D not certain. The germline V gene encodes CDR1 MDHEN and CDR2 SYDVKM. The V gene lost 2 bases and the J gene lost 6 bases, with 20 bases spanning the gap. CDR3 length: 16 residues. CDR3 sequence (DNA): TGTGCCAGCAGTTTACTAGTTTCCCTCCGGGTTGGCGAGCAGTACTTC. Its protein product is CASSLLVSLRVGEQYF.

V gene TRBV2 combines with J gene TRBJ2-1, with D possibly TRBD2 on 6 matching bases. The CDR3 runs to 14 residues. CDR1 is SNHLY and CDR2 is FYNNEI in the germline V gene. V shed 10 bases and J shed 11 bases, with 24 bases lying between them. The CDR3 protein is CAMPGLRCLMKQFF. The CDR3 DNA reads TGTGCCATGCCGGGACTCCGCTGTTTAATGAAGCAGTTCTTC.

CDR3 nucleotide sequence: TGTGCCAGCAGTTTATATGGGACAAACACCGGGGAGCTGTTTTTT. It codes for CASSLYGTNTGELFF. This rearrangement joins TRBV28 to TRBJ2-2; tentatively, D is TRBD1 (6 bases). V lost 1 base and J lost 2, with 8 bases in between. This CDR3 has 15 residues. CDR1 MDHEN and CDR2 SYDVKM come from the germline V gene. Full variable domain (remainder filled in from reference TRBV28 and TRBJ2-2): DVKVTQSSRYLVKRTGEKVFLECVQDMDHENMFWYRQDPGLGLRLIYFSYDVKMKEKGDIPEGYSVSREKKERFSLILESASTNQTSMYLCASSLYGTNTGELFFGEGSRLTVL.

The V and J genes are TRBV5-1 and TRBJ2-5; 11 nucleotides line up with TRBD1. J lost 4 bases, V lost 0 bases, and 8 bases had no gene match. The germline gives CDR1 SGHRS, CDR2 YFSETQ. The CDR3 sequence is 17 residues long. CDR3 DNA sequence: TGCGCCAGCAGCTTGGCGGGGACAGGGGGAGTTGGAGAGACCCAGTACTTC. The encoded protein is CASSLAGTGGVGETQYF.

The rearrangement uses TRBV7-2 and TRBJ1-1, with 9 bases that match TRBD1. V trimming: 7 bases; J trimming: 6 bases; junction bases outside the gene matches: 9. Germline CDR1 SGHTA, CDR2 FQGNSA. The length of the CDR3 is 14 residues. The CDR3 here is CASTSIQGASEAFF. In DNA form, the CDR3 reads TGTGCCAGCACCAGTATACAGGGGGCTTCTGAAGCTTTCTTT.

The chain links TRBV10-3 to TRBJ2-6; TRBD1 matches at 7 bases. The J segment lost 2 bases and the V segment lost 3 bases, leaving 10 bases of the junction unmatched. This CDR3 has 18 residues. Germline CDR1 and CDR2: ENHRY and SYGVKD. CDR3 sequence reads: CAISDVGTVGTGANVLTF. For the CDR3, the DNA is TGTGCCATCAGTGACGTCGGGACAGTAGGAACTGGGGCCAACGTCCTGACTTTC.

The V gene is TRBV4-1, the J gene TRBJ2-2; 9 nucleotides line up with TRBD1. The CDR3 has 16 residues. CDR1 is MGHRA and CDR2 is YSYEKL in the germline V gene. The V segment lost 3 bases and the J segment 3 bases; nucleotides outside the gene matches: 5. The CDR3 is CASSQEQGADTGELFF. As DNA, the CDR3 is TGCGCCAGCAGCCAGGAACAGGGGGCGGACACCGGGGAGCTGTTTTTT.

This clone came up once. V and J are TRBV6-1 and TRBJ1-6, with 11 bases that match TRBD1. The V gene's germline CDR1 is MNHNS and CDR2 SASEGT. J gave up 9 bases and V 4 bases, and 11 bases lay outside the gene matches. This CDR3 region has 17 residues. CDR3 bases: TGTGCCAGCAGTGCTTTTCTCTCCGGGACAGGGGGTTCACCCCTCCACTTT. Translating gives CASSAFLSGTGGSPLHF.

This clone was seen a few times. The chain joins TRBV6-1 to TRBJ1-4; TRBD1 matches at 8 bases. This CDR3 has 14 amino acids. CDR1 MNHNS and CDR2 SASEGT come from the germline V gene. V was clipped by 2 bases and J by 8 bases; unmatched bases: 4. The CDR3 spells CASSEPRTGEKLFF. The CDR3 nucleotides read TGTGCCAGCAGTGAACCGAGGACAGGGGAAAAACTGTTTTTT.